This passage covers 4 T cell receptor beta chains from one sample sequenced in a study of blood T cell repertoires in COVID-19. Here immunoSEQ multiplex PCR was the method, and the copy in TCRdb shows in-frame clones only, minus some. This table has roughly 250,000 clones, 70% to 90% appearing once. Sequencing was performed on PBMCs or T cells enriched from blood (not recorded which). The receptors originated from a woman between 40 and 55 years old with acute COVID-19.

The chain links TRBV2 to TRBJ2-7; 8 positions match TRBD1. The CDR3 is 16 residues long. Trimming removed 4 bases from V and 5 bases from J; junction bases left unmatched: 13. CDR1 and CDR2 (germline): SNHLY, FYNNEI. CDR3 protein: CASSGGRGRYLDEQYF. CDR3 bases: TGTGCCAGCAGTGGGGGCAGGGGGCGGTATCTTGACGAGCAGTACTTC.

This clone was seen more than once but under ten times. The chain has TRBV28 and TRBJ1-2; perhaps TRBD1 as D (5 bases). Per the germline V gene, CDR1 is MDHEN and CDR2 is SYDVKM. V lost 3 bases, J lost 4 bases, and 18 bases lay in between. The CDR3 runs to 16 residues. CDR3 sequence reads: CASSFSIRAVGYGYTF. The CDR3 nucleotides read TGTGCCAGCAGTTTTAGTATCAGGGCGGTTGGCTATGGCTACACCTTC.

The chain uses TRBV18 and TRBJ2-3, with a possible D match to TRBD2 (6 bases). The ends were cut back, 10 bases at V and 2 bases at J, with 16 bases in the middle. Looked up from germline, CDR1 is KGHSH and CDR2 is LQKENI. The CDR3 contains 14 residues. The CDR3 bases are TGTGCCATCCCAGAGGCGGGAAACACAGATACGCAGTATTTT. Its protein is CAIPEAGNTDTQYF.

V is TRBV7-2 and J is TRBJ2-1, with 12 bases identical to TRBD2. Unmatched junction bases numbered 9, after V lost 5 bases and J lost 4 bases. CDR3 length equals 17 residues. Germline V CDR1 and CDR2: SGHTA, FQGNSA. The CDR3 DNA follows: TGTGCCAGCAGCCCGCTAGCGGGAGGGCCAAAGTACAATGAGCAGTTCTTC. Protein: CASSPLAGGPKYNEQFF. Filled out from reference TRBV7-2 and TRBJ2-1, the complete variable domain reads GAGVSQSPSNKVTEKGKDVELRCDPISGHTALYWYRQSLGQGLEFLIYFQGNSAPDKSGLPSDRFSAERTGGSVSTLTIQRTQQEDSAVYLCASSPLAGGPKYNEQFFGPGTRLTVL.